Following are 10 T cell receptor beta chains from one sample sequenced in a study of blood T cell repertoires in COVID-19. Assay: immunoSEQ multiplex PCR; the TCRdb copy retains only in-frame clones and omits some. This table has about 180,000 clones, approximately 86% appearing once. The sample was peripheral blood. These receptors were obtained from a man aged 50 to 59 with active or convalescent COVID-19.

This rearrangement joins TRBV4-3 to TRBJ2-3, with TRBD1 as a possible D gene (5 bases). V dropped 0 bases and J dropped 6 bases, with 16 bases sitting between them. Germline values: CDR1 LGHNA, CDR2 YSLEER. This CDR3 is 16 amino acids long. The CDR3 DNA reads TGCGCCAGCAGCCAAGAAACAGGTTATCCCCCCGATACGCAGTATTTT. This sequence encodes CASSQETGYPPDTQYF.

The CDR3 is CASSPAGGDNEKLFF. For the CDR3, the DNA is TGTGCCAGCAGCCCCGCAGGGGGCGATAATGAAAAACTGTTTTTT. The rearrangement joins TRBV3-1 (or the pseudogene TRBV3-2) to TRBJ1-4; 8 nucleotides match TRBD1. CDR1 is LGHDT and CDR2 is YNNKEL in the germline V gene (reference sequence). After removal of 4 bases from V and 4 bases from J, the junction contained 5 bases not matched to a gene. This CDR3 contains 15 residues.

The chain carries TRBV7-2 and TRBJ2-3, with D tentatively TRBD2 (5 bases). Per germline, CDR1 SGHTA and CDR2 FQGNSA. V shed 5 bases and J shed 0 bases, with 15 bases lying between them. The CDR3 runs 16 residues. CDR3 in amino acids: CASSRFRGVSTDTQYF. For the CDR3, the DNA is TGTGCCAGCAGCCGTTTTCGGGGAGTAAGCACAGATACGCAGTATTTT.

V usage is TRBV18 and J usage is TRBJ2-5, with 7 nucleotides matching TRBD2. J gave up 5 bases and V 3 bases, and 9 bases lay outside the gene matches. Germline V gene data show CDR1 as KGHSH and CDR2 as LQKENI. This CDR3 has 15 residues. This CDR3 reads CASSPPRGSLETQYF. As DNA, the CDR3 is TGTGCCAGCTCACCCCCGCGGGGGTCCCTTGAGACCCAGTACTTC.

This clone has a handful of counts. The chain links TRBV7-2 to TRBJ2-7; possible D gene TRBD2, 6 bases. Trimming removed 5 bases at V and 1 base at J, with 12 bases between. The CDR3 has 14 amino acids. The germline V gene encodes CDR1 SGHTA and CDR2 FQGNSA. Written as DNA, the CDR3 is TGTGCCAGCAGCAGTCGCGGAGGGTCCTACGAGCAGTACTTC. Translated, it gives CASSSRGGSYEQYF.

This clone has a count of ten or more. J is TRBJ1-2 and V is TRBV25-1; 9 nucleotides align to TRBD1. CDR1 is MGHDK and CDR2 is SYGVNS in the germline V gene. This CDR3 is 17 amino acids long. V lost 3 bases, J lost 2 bases, and 10 bases stayed unmatched. DNA for the CDR3: TGTGCCAGCAGTGATTCCGGGACAGGGATACCGAACTATGGCTACACCTTC. Its protein is CASSDSGTGIPNYGYTF.

This clone was seen a few times. This chain connects TRBV27 to TRBJ2-7; no clear D gene. V lost 2 bases to trimming and J lost 3 bases, with 14 bases between them. The CDR3 runs to 15 residues. Germline assignment: CDR1 MNHEY and CDR2 SMNVEV (reference sequence). The CDR3 bases are TGTGCCAGCAGTTTAGGGCCTGCCGCACTCTACGAGCAGTACTTC. Protein product: CASSLGPAALYEQYF.

This clone occurred once. V and J are TRBV5-1 and TRBJ2-3; 8 bases are a match to TRBD1. From germline, CDR1 is SGHRS and CDR2 YFSETQ. The CDR3 runs 15 residues. Trimming removed 4 bases from V and 1 base from J; junction bases left unmatched: 5. CDR3 amino acids: CASSALTGGTDTQYF. The CDR3 bases are TGCGCCAGCAGCGCACTGACAGGGGGCACAGATACGCAGTATTTT.

The CDR3 loop reads CASSYGDREVRAFF. The CDR3 DNA follows: TGTGCCAGCAGTTACGGAGACAGGGAAGTTAGAGCTTTCTTT. The V call is TRBV6-2 or TRBV6-3, the J call TRBJ1-1, with 7 bases identical to TRBD1. Trimming took 2 bases from V and 10 from J; bases not matched to a gene: 10. This CDR3 comprises 14 residues. Germline CDR1 reads MNHEY; CDR2 reads SVGEGT.

The chain links TRBV9 to TRBJ1-3, with 8 bases fitting TRBD1. The CDR3 contains 15 residues. CDR1 and CDR2 (germline): SGDLS, YYNGEE. Trimming at V came to 0 bases and at J to 2 bases, leaving 1 base not matched to a gene. The DNA of the CDR3 is TGTGCCAGCAGCGTAGACAGGGGGACTGGAAACACCATATATTTT. Its protein product is CASSVDRGTGNTIYF.